One sample yielded the 30 T cell receptor beta chains listed below, sequenced in a study of Graves' ophthalmopathy and Graves' hyperthyroidism (dated by TCRdb to the late 2010s). Sequencing used an Illumina HiSeq 2000. TCR beta CDR3 regions were amplified from RNA transcripts for repertoire sequencing. The first round was an RT-PCR using HTBI primers with the Qiagen OneStep RT-PCR kit, and this first round was followed by a second-round multiplex PCR, then size selection and purification. TCRdb's own reprocessing of the public reads used fastp at Q25 and MiXCR and kept productive beta chains. Every entry covers one CDR3 protein and lists the most common genes and DNA from its rows. In this sample the table shows about 480,000 distinct CDR3 sequences, around an eighth of which occur a single time. Clones ranked in the top ten supply about 10% of the sample. Sequenced input: blood. Every receptor here comes from a woman in her twenties or thirties with Graves' ophthalmopathy. Donor details come from another sample of the same person, matched by shared clones.

This clonotype turned up a few times. For the CDR3, the DNA is TGTGCCTGGAATCAACTGGACCCTGAAGAGACCCAGTACTTC. This gives the protein CAWNQLDPEETQYF. The V gene is TRBV30, the J gene TRBJ2-5; no clear D. The germline CDR1 and CDR2 sequences are GTSNPN and SVGIG (reference sequence). The CDR3 length is 14 residues. V gave up 4 bases and J gave up 3 bases, with 15 bases separating them.

This chain joins TRBV6-1 and TRBJ1-1, with a tentative D call TRBD1 (5 bases). Per the germline V gene, CDR1 is MNHNS and CDR2 is SASEGT. The CDR3 extends over 12 amino acids. The ends were cut back, 10 bases at V and 0 bases at J, with 9 bases in the middle. The CDR3 region is CATGLLNTEAFF. In DNA, the CDR3 is TGTGCCACGGGACTGTTGAACACTGAAGCTTTCTTT.

The V call is TRBV9, the J call TRBJ2-7, with a weak D call TRBD2 (6 bases). V lost 4 bases and J lost 6, with 14 bases in between. CDR3 length: 13 residues. Germline CDR1 and CDR2: SGDLS and YYNGEE. The CDR3 loop reads CASSSPMGGEQYF. CDR3 bases: TGTGCCAGCAGCTCCCCGATGGGGGGCGAGCAGTACTTC.

This clonotype was picked up many times. The V call is TRBV6-1, the J call TRBJ1-5, with TRBD1 as a possible D gene (6 bases). V was trimmed by 6 bases and J by 1 base, leaving 13 bases between them. CDR3 length equals 15 residues. Germline CDR1 MNHNS, CDR2 SASEGT. The DNA for the CDR3 is TGTGCCAGCAGCGCTAGGGGGATGAGCAATCAGCCCCAGCATTTT. It encodes CASSARGMSNQPQHF.

This clonotype appeared many times. This chain links TRBV6-1 with TRBJ2-5; D is unresolved. The ends were cut back, 0 bases at V and 4 bases at J, with 9 bases in the middle. The CDR3 is 14 amino acids. In germline, CDR1 is MNHNS, CDR2 SASEGT. The CDR3 loop is CASSEAWLRETQYF. CDR3 nucleotides: TGTGCCAGCAGTGAAGCGTGGCTAAGAGAGACCCAGTACTTC.

This clonotype was seen many times. The chain has TRBV6-1 and TRBJ1-1, with D perhaps matching TRBD1 (6 bases). The germline V gene has CDR1 MNHNS and CDR2 SASEGT. V lost 6 bases, J lost 0 bases, and 11 bases lay in between. This CDR3 is built from 14 residues. This CDR3 is CASSAGTMNTEAFF. CDR3 in DNA: TGTGCCAGCAGCGCCGGGACAATGAACACTGAAGCTTTCTTT.

This clonotype was recorded many times. The rearrangement links TRBV15 to TRBJ2-7; D may be TRBD1 (6 bases). CDR1 and CDR2 (germline): LNHNV, YYDKDF (reference sequence). V dropped 3 bases and J dropped 2 bases, with 14 bases sitting between them. The CDR3 runs to 15 residues. CDR3 DNA sequence: TGTGCCACCAGCAGCCCCGGGACAAGTACCTACGAGCAGTACTTC. Translated: CATSSPGTSTYEQYF.

This clonotype was seen repeatedly, ten times or more. J is TRBJ1-1 and V is TRBV12-3 or TRBV12-4, with 8 nucleotides matching TRBD1. The V segment lost 6 bases and the J segment 5 bases; nucleotides outside the gene matches: 8. This CDR3 contains 14 residues. The CDR3 DNA reads TGTGCCAGCAGCCCCACAGGGGGAACAACTGAAGCTTTCTTT. Encoded protein: CASSPTGGTTEAFF.

The genes are TRBV12-3 or TRBV12-4 and TRBJ2-7, with D unclear. Between the trimmed V and J ends, which lost 4 bases and 1 base, there was a span of 5 bases. The CDR3 runs to 12 residues. As DNA, the CDR3 is TGTGCCAGCAGTTGGCAATCCTACGAGCAGTACTTC. Amino acids: CASSWQSYEQYF.

This clonotype has at least ten counts. The chain is built from TRBV6-5 and TRBJ1-1, with D unresolved. Germline V gene sequence: CDR1 MNHEY, CDR2 SVGAGI. The CDR3 sequence is 15 residues long. V lost 2 bases, J lost 2 bases, and 12 bases lay in between. CDR3 in DNA: TGTGCCAGCAGTTACAGTGGGGAGGGTAACACTGAAGCTTTCTTT. Translating gives CASSYSGEGNTEAFF.

This clonotype was counted ten times or more. The chain carries TRBV12-3 or TRBV12-4 and TRBJ1-5; D is uncertain. The CDR3 totals 14 residues. Trimming cost V 4 bases and J 3 bases, with 10 bases left between them. CDR3: CASSSDVPNQPQHF. The CDR3 region has the DNA TGTGCCAGCAGTTCCGATGTCCCCAATCAGCCCCAGCATTTT.

As for this clonotype: The CDR3 ends on some other residue instead of the conserved phenylalanine or tryptophan, so this is likely a read error. The chain uses TRBV30 and TRBJ1-1; weak D call: TRBD1 (6 bases). Germline V gene data show CDR1 as GTSNPN and CDR2 as SVGIG (reference sequence). The CDR3 is made up of 12 amino acids. V gave up 1 base and J gave up 8 bases, with 11 bases separating them. The CDR3 spells CAWSGQGSEAFL. The CDR3 nucleotides read TGTGCCTGGAGTGGGCAGGGGAGCGAAGCTTTCCTT.

This clonotype was counted between two and nine times. The J gene is TRBJ2-7, the V gene TRBV5-1, with D perhaps matching TRBD1 (6 bases). This CDR3 is built from 15 residues. Looked up from germline, CDR1 is SGHRS and CDR2 is YFSETQ. The V gene lost 3 bases and the J gene lost 6 bases, with 19 bases spanning the gap. As DNA, the CDR3 is TGCGCCAGCAGCTCTACGGGACACCCTTTGCGCGAGCAGTACTTC. Protein sequence: CASSSTGHPLREQYF.

This clonotype was seen a few times. The chain recombines TRBV30 with TRBJ1-1, with 9 bases that match TRBD1. After removal of 1 base from V and 10 bases from J, the junction contained 13 bases not matched to a gene. The CDR3 sequence is 15 residues long. Germline V gene data show CDR1 as GTSNPN and CDR2 as SVGIG (reference sequence). The CDR3 region is CAWSAGHRGHGGAFF. The CDR3, as DNA: TGTGCCTGGAGTGCAGGGCACAGGGGGCATGGCGGAGCTTTCTTT. Supplemented by reference TRBV30 and TRBJ1-1, the full variable domain reads SQTIHQWPATLVQPVGSPLSLECTVEGTSNPNLYWYRQAAGRGLQLLFYSVGIGQISSEVPQNLSASRPQDRQFILSSKKLLLSDSGFYLCAWSAGHRGHGGAFFGQGTRLTVV.

This clonotype occurred many times. The chain couples TRBV24-1 to TRBJ2-7; TRBD2 aligns across 10 bases. V lost 3 bases to trimming and J lost 2 bases; unmatched junction nucleotides: 6. This CDR3 region has 16 residues. The germline V gene has CDR1 KGHDR and CDR2 SFDVKD. As DNA, the CDR3 is TGTGCCACCAGTGATCCGTCTAGCGGGAGACCCTACGAGCAGTACTTC. This translates into CATSDPSSGRPYEQYF.

This clonotype was recorded at least ten times. The chain is built from TRBV12-3 or TRBV12-4 and TRBJ1-5; D is ambiguous. The CDR3 is 14 amino acids. The V gene lost 5 bases and the J gene lost 0 bases, with 8 bases spanning the gap. This chain's CDR3 is CASSVTVSNQPQHF. The CDR3 nucleotides are TGTGCCAGCAGTGTGACGGTTAGCAATCAGCCCCAGCATTTT.

This clonotype showed up many times. This chain uses TRBV20-1 with TRBJ1-5, with D unclear. The germline V and J ends were trimmed by 6 bases and 2 bases, with 17 bases remaining between them. Germline V gene sequence: CDR1 DFQATT, CDR2 SNEGSKA (reference sequence). The CDR3 has 15 amino acids. The CDR3 sequence: CSAKDWAHRNQPQHF. The CDR3 nucleotides read TGCAGTGCGAAAGACTGGGCACACCGCAATCAGCCCCAGCATTTT.

On this clonotype itself: This sequence may be a read error, since a much larger clone differs from it by one base. The chain employs TRBV7-2 and TRBJ2-5; D remains ambiguous. From germline, CDR1 is SGHTA and CDR2 FQGNSA. Trimming shortened V by 5 bases and J by 0 bases, and 7 bases separated the two germline ends. The CDR3 loop spans 13 amino acids. CDR3 in amino acids: CASSISYQETQYF. CDR3 coding DNA: TGTGCCAGCAGCATCTCGTACCAAGAGACCCAGTACTTC.

This chain links TRBV4-1 with TRBJ1-1; D is possibly TRBD1 (5 bases). Germline loops: CDR1 MGHRA, CDR2 YSYEKL. The CDR3 runs 16 residues. The ends were cut back, 1 base at V and 5 bases at J, with 17 bases in the middle. CDR3 sequence: CASSQGNIGAWTEAFF. Written as DNA, the CDR3 is TGCGCCAGCAGCCAAGGGAATATAGGGGCATGGACTGAAGCTTTCTTT.

The sample holds many counts of this clonotype. The rearrangement links TRBV24-1 to TRBJ1-5, with D perhaps TRBD1 (6 bases). The CDR3 is 15 amino acids. Trimming removed 5 bases at V and 4 bases at J, with 14 bases between. The germline CDR1 and CDR2 sequences are KGHDR and SFDVKD. Written as DNA, the CDR3 is TGTGCCACCAGTGGCGGCTGGGGGCATAATCAGCCCCAGCATTTT. Encoded protein: CATSGGWGHNQPQHF.

This clonotype was observed many times. This rearrangement joins TRBV20-1 to TRBJ2-4; maybe TRBD2 (5 bases). Germline lookup yields CDR1 DFQATT and CDR2 SNEGSKA (reference sequence). V was shortened by 3 bases and J by 4 bases, with 25 bases between the two germline ends. This CDR3 is built from 18 residues. CDR3 nucleotides: TGCAGTGCTAGGGGCGTGGTAGGGAGAGCAAGGCTAAAAAACATTCAGTACTTC. Encoded protein: CSARGVVGRARLKNIQYF.

The CDR3 loop is CALDRGAGELFF. The DNA for the CDR3 is TGTGCCCTTGACCGGGGGGCCGGGGAGCTGTTTTTT. The chain carries TRBV12-3 or TRBV12-4 and TRBJ2-2; 7 bases line up with TRBD2. V was clipped by 11 bases and J by 6 bases; unmatched bases: 6. The CDR3 extends over 12 amino acids.

The chain uses TRBV20-1 and TRBJ2-7; TRBD1 matches 11 bases. Trimming removed 4 bases from V and 3 bases from J; junction bases left unmatched: 8. The CDR3 has 15 residues. Germline V CDR1 and CDR2: DFQATT, SNEGSKA (reference sequence). The CDR3 sequence: CSATTTGTGGYEQYF. DNA of the CDR3: TGCAGTGCTACTACTACCGGGACAGGGGGCTACGAGCAGTACTTC.

This clonotype was counted at least ten times. The chain combines TRBV11-1 with TRBJ1-1; D is possibly TRBD1 (5 bases). Germline CDR1 is SGHAT and CDR2 is FQDESV (reference sequence). This CDR3 has 14 residues. Trimming removed 1 base at V and 5 bases at J, with 11 bases between. Here the CDR3 reads CASSLEGAETEAFF. The DNA of the CDR3 is TGTGCCAGCAGCTTAGAAGGGGCGGAGACTGAAGCTTTCTTT.

This clonotype was seen a few times. This chain links TRBV12-3 or TRBV12-4 with TRBJ1-1; 8 bases are shared with TRBD1. V dropped 7 bases and J dropped 4; count of bases not matched to a gene: 8. The CDR3 runs 14 residues. In nucleotides, the CDR3 is TGTGCCAGCAATCTGGACAGGGAAGGCACTGAAGCTTTCTTT. Translating gives CASNLDREGTEAFF.

This clonotype was seen at least ten times. The chain uses TRBV12-3 or TRBV12-4 and TRBJ1-2; TRBD1 aligns across 7 bases. Losses at the gene ends were 0 bases for V and 2 bases for J; bases not matched to a gene: 6. The CDR3 runs to 16 residues. The CDR3 DNA follows: TGTGCCAGCAGTTTAGCCCTGGGACAGAAGAACTATGGCTACACCTTC. Its translation is CASSLALGQKNYGYTF.

This clonotype came up a few times. The rearrangement uses TRBV20-1 and TRBJ1-5, with unresolved D. The germline V gene has CDR1 DFQATT and CDR2 SNEGSKA (reference sequence). The length of the CDR3 is 14 residues. V was shortened by 4 bases and J by 0 bases, with 10 bases between the two germline ends. CDR3 coding DNA: TGCAGTGCTACCGACATTTATAGCAATCAGCCCCAGCATTTT. Translation gives CSATDIYSNQPQHF.

This clonotype came up many times. The chain recombines TRBV29-1 with TRBJ2-7, with 10 bases matching TRBD2. Germline CDR1 is SQVTM and CDR2 is ANQGSEA. This CDR3 spans 12 amino acids. The V and J ends lost 7 bases and 7 bases, in that order; junction bases with no gene match: 7. CDR3: CSASTSGLEQYF. In DNA form, the CDR3 reads TGCAGCGCATCGACTAGCGGGTTGGAGCAGTACTTC.

In this sample, this clonotype turned up a few times. The V and J genes are TRBV11-3 and TRBJ1-5, with D possibly being TRBD1 (5 bases). CDR3 length equals 14 residues. The germline V gene encodes CDR1 SGHNT and CDR2 YENEEA. V was pared by 5 bases and J by 11 bases, with 19 bases between. The CDR3 DNA is TGTGCCAGCAGCCCAGGGAGTGGGAGCGTGGCCCAGCATTTT. It encodes CASSPGSGSVAQHF.

This clonotype was found many times. This chain uses TRBV12-3 or TRBV12-4 with TRBJ1-1; 7 positions agree with TRBD1. CDR3 length: 16 residues. V lost 4 bases to trimming and J lost 1 base; unmatched junction nucleotides: 9. The CDR3 coding sequence is TGTGCCAGCAGTTCCCAAATAGAGGGGGCGAACACTGAAGCTTTCTTT. This codes for CASSSQIEGANTEAFF.